This T cell receptor beta chain was documented in a study of low-dose radiotherapy and immunotherapy resistance in tumors. In the study overall: Radiation delivery to Cohort 1 consisted of 0.5 Gy per fraction every 2 weeks, summing to 6.5 Gy.

This clonotype was found many times. This CDR3 is 15 amino acids long. V shed 4 bases and J 1 base; nucleotides not matched to a gene: 6. CDR1 and CDR2 (germline): SGHRS, YFSETQ. Time point in this sample: after trial treatment. As to treatment: LDRT plus nivolumab, ipilimumab, low-dose cyclophosphamide and aspirin (RACIN trial). cDNA synthesis used a TRAV/TRBV-specific primer set for both chains. Amplification, which lasted around 18 PCR cycles, used a constant-region primer and V-primer adapter to amplify TCRs. TCRdb called the reads again in MiXCR, with one record for every CDR3 protein. The sample consists of roughly 90,000 distinct CDR3 sequences, 20% to 25% of them appearing once.

V and J are TRBV5-1 and TRBJ2-5; 8 bases agree with TRBD1. Here the sequenced sample was PBMCs, taken after low-dose radiotherapy plus immunotherapy. The clonotype comes from a female donor with ovarian cancer. In nucleotides, the CDR3 is TGCGCCAGCAGCACCGGACAGGGTGCCCAAGAGACCCAGTACTTC. Translating it yields CASSTGQGAQETQYF.